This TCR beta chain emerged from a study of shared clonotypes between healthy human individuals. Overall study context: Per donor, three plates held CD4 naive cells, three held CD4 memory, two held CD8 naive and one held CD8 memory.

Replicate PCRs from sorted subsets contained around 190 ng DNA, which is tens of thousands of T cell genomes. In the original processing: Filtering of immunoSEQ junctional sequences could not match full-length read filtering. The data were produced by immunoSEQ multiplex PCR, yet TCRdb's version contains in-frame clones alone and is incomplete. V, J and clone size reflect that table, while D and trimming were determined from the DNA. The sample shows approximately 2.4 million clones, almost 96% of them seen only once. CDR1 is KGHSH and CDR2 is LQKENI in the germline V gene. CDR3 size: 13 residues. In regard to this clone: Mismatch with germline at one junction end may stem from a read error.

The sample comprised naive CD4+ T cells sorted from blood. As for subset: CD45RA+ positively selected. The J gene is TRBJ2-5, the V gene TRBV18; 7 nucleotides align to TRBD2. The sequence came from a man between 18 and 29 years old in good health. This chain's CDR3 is CASSPREGEAQYF. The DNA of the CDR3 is TGTGCCAGCTCCCCGAGGGAGGGAGAGGCCCAGTACTTC.